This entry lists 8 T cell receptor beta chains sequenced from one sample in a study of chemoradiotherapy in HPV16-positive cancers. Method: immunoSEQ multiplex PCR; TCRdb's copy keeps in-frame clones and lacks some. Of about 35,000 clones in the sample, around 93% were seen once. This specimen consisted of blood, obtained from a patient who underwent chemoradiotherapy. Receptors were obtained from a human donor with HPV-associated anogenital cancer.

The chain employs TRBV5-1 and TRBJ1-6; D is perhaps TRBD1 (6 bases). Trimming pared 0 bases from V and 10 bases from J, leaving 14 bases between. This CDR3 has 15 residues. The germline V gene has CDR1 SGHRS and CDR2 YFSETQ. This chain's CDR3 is CASSLEQGRLSPLHF. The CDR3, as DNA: TGCGCCAGCAGCTTGGAACAGGGTAGATTGTCACCCCTCCACTTT.

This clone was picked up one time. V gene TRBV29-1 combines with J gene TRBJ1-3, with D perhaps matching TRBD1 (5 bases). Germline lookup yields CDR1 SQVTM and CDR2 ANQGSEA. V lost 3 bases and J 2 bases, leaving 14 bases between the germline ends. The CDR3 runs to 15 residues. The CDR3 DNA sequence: TGCAGCGTTGATGATCCCGTGACAGCTGGAAACACCATATATTTT. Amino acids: CSVDDPVTAGNTIYF. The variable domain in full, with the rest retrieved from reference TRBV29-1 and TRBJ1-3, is SAVISQKPSRDICQRGTSLTIQCQVDSQVTMMFWYRQQPGQSLTLIATANQGSEATYESGFVIDKFPISRPNLTFSTLTVSNMSPEDSSIYLCSVDDPVTAGNTIYFGEGSWLTVV.

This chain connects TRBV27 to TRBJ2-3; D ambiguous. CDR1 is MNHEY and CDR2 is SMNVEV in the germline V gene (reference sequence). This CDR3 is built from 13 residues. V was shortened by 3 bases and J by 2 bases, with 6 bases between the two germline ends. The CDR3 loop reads CASSFWNTDTQYF. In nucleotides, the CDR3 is TGTGCCAGCAGTTTCTGGAACACAGATACGCAGTATTTT.

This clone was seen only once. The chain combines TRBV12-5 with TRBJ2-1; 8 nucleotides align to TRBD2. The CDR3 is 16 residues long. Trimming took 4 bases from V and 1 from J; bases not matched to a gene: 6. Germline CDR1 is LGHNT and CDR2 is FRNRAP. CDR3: CASGWKTSGSYNEQFF. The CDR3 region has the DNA TGTGCTAGTGGTTGGAAAACTAGCGGTTCCTACAATGAGCAGTTCTTC.

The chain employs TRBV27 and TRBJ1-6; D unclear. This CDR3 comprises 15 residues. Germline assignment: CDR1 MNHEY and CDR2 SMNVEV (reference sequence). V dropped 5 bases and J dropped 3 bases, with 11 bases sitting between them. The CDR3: CASSTGWVYNSPLHF. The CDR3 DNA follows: TGTGCCAGCAGTACTGGATGGGTCTATAATTCACCCCTCCACTTT.

The CDR3 is CASRGQDSNQPQHF. In DNA form, the CDR3 reads TGTGCCAGTAGAGGTCAGGATAGCAATCAGCCCCAGCATTTT. V and J are TRBV19 and TRBJ1-5; D uncertain. Germline-derived CDR1 and CDR2 are LNHDA and SQIVND (reference sequence). The CDR3 is 14 amino acids. V lost 6 bases, J lost 0 bases, and 9 bases lay in between.

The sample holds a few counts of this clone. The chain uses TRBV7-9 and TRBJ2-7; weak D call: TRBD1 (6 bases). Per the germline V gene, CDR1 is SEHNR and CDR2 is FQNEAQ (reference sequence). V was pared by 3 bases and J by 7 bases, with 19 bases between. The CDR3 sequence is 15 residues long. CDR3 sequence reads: CASSFTDRTEGEQYF. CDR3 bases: TGTGCCAGCAGCTTCACTGACAGGACCGAAGGGGAGCAGTACTTC.

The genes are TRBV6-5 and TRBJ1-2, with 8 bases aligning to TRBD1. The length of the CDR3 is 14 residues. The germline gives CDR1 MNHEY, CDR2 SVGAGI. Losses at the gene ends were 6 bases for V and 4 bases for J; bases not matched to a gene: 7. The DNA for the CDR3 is TGTGCCAGCAGCAACGACAGGGGCGTCTATGGCTACACCTTC. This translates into CASSNDRGVYGYTF.